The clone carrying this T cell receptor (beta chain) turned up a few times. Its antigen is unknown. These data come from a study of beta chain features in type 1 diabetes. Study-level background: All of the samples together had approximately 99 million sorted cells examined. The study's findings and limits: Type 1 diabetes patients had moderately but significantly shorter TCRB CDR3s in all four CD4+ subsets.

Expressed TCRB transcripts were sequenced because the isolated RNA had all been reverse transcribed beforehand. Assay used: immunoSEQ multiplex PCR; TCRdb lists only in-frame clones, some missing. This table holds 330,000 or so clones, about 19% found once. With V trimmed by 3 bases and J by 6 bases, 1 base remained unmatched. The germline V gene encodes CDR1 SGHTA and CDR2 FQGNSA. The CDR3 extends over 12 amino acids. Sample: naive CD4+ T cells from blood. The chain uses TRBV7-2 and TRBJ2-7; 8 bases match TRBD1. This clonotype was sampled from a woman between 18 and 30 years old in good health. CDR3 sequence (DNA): TGTGCCAGCAGCTTGGACAGGGCCGAGCAGTACTTC. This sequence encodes CASSLDRAEQYF. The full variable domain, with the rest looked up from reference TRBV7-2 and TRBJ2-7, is GAGVSQSPSNKVTEKGKDVELRCDPISGHTALYWYRQSLGQGLEFLIYFQGNSAPDKSGLPSDRFSAERTGGSVSTLTIQRTQQEDSAVYLCASSLDRAEQYFGPGTRLTVT.